This is a list of T cell receptor beta chains from one sample in a study of shared clonotypes between healthy human individuals. This table comes from immunoSEQ multiplex PCR, and its TCRdb copy is limited to in-frame clones, with some not included. The sample lists hundreds of thousands of clones; 74% were seen once. Sequenced material: memory CD4+ T cells sorted from blood. The receptors come from a woman in her 30s in good health. Each CDR3 is given with its conserved first and last residue. Each record gives: clone size, J gene, V gene, D gene, CDR3 DNA, CDR3 protein. A D gene is named only where the DNA matches it firmly. Size tells how often a clone was seen (once, few, many) or the class of an expanded clone, and some rows leave it out.

>-|TRBJ1-1|TRBV12-5|-
TGTGCTAGTGGTTTGGTCTTAGGATCGGGGCTCACTGAAGCTTTCTTT
CASGLVLGSGLTEAFF
>-|TRBJ2-5|TRBV10-3|-
TGTGCCATCGGTTACAAACAAGAGACCCAGTACTTC
CAIGYKQETQYF
>-|TRBJ2-7|TRBV7-2|-
TGTGCCAGCAGCTCGTACCTAGAGAACGAGCAGTACTTC
CASSSYLENEQYF
>-|TRBJ2-2|TRBV5-1|TRBD1
TGCGCCAGCAGTTCGGGACAGGGGAACCGGGAGCTGTTTTTT
CASSSGQGNRELFF
>-|TRBJ2-6|TRBV7-2|-
TGTGCCAGCAAGTACTCTGGGGCCAACGTCCTGACTTTC
CASKYSGANVLTF
>-|TRBJ1-1|TRBV29-1|-
TGCAGCGTTGAAGACTTGTTCGGCAGGGGTTTTACTGAAGCTTTCTTT
CSVEDLFGRGFTEAFF
>-|TRBJ2-1|TRBV5-4|TRBD2
TGTGCCAGCAGCCGGACTAGCGGGAGGGAGCAGTTCTTC
CASSRTSGREQFF
>-|TRBJ2-1|TRBV30|TRBD2
TGTGCCTGGAGTTGGTCTAGCGGGATGATGAATGAGCAGTTCTTC
CAWSWSSGMMNEQFF
>-|TRBJ1-2|TRBV11-3|-
TGTGCCAGCAGCTCTCTGATTATAAGTTCTCACTATGGCTACACCTTC
CASSSLIISSHYGYTF
>-|TRBJ2-7|TRBV13|-
TGTGCCAGCAGCCTAGGCGGGGTAGCAAAGGGCTACGAGCAGTACTTC
CASSLGGVAKGYEQYF
>-|TRBJ1-1|TRBV7-3|-
TGTGCCAGCAGCTTATCTTTGAACACTGAAGCTTTCTTT
CASSLSLNTEAFF
>once|TRBJ2-7|TRBV5-1|TRBD1
TGCGCCAGCAGCTTGGACGGGACAGCAATCTACGAGCAGTACTTC
CASSLDGTAIYEQYF
>-|TRBJ1-1|TRBV20-1|-
TGCAGTGCCCACGGGAGCGCTGAAGCTTTCTTT
CSAHGSAEAFF
>-|TRBJ1-3|TRBV28|TRBD1
TGTGCCAGCAGGACAGGGCTCTCAGGAAACACCATATATTTT
CASRTGLSGNTIYF
>few|TRBJ1-2|TRBV5-1|-
TGCGCCAGCAGCTTGGATGGCGGGTACTATGGCTACACCTTC
CASSLDGGYYGYTF
>-|TRBJ2-2|TRBV4-2|-
TGTGCCAGCAGCCAAGAAACTAGGCGGGATTCCGGGGAGCTGTTTTTT
CASSQETRRDSGELFF
>few|TRBJ2-3|TRBV7-9|TRBD2
TGTGCCAGCAGAAAAGGACTAGCGGGAGCCTTACTGACAGATACGCAGTATTTT
CASRKGLAGALLTDTQYF
>few|TRBJ2-7|TRBV5-6|-
TGTGCCAGCAGCTTAACCGGCTTGGCGGCCGGGGAGCAGTACTTC
CASSLTGLAAGEQYF
>-|TRBJ2-1|TRBV11-2|-
TGTGCCAGCAGCTTAGAGGGGACTGAGCAGTTCTTC
CASSLEGTEQFF
>-|TRBJ2-5|TRBV5-1|-
TGCGCCAGCAGCCGGGACGTAGAGACCCAGTACTTC
CASSRDVETQYF
>-|TRBJ2-3|TRBV18|TRBD2
TGTGCCAGCTCACCCCGGGGGGGTCCAGATACGCAGTATTTT
CASSPRGGPDTQYF
>-|TRBJ2-3|TRBV10-3|TRBD2
TGTGCCATCAGTGACTGGCGGGGGTCTGGAGATACGCAGTATTTT
CAISDWRGSGDTQYF
>-|TRBJ2-2|TRBV28|-
TGTGCCAGCAGTTTAGTAGGGGAGCTGTTTTTT
CASSLVGELFF
>-|TRBJ2-5|TRBV5-6|-
TGTGCCAGCAGCTTGTTACGGGCGGTGTTCGGCGAGACCCAGTACTTC
CASSLLRAVFGETQYF
>-|TRBJ2-1|TRBV7-9|TRBD1
TGTGCCAGCAGCCCCCTAGTATCGGACAGGGCGAATGAGCAGTTCTTC
CASSPLVSDRANEQFF
>-|TRBJ1-2|TRBV6-7|TRBD1
TGTGCCAGACGGGACAGGGGGCCACTTAACTATGGCTACACCTTC
CARRDRGPLNYGYTF
>-|TRBJ2-7|TRBV5-4|-
TGTGCCAGCAGCTTGGGGACTCGTGGACGGGGGAGCTCCTACGAGCAGTACTTC
CASSLGTRGRGSSYEQYF
>-|TRBJ2-1|TRBV2|TRBD2
TGTGCCAGCAGTAGAGTAACGGGAGGGGGTGAGCAGTTCTTC
CASSRVTGGGEQFF
>-|TRBJ1-4|TRBV9|-
TGTGCCAGCAGCGTAAATGCGGGGGCCCCAACTAATGAAAAACTGTTTTTT
CASSVNAGAPTNEKLFF